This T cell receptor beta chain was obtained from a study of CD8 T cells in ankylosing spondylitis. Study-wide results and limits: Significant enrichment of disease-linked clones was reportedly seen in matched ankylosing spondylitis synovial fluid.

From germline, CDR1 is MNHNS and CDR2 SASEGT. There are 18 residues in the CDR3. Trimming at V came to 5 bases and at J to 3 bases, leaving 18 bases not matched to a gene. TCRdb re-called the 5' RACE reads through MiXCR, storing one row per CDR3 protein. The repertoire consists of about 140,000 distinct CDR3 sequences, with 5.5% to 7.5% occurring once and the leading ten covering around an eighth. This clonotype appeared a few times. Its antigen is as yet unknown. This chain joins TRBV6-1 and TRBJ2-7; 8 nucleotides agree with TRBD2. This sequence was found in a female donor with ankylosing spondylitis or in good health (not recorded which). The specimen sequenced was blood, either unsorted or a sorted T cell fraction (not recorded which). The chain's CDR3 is CASSTFPSSGGELYEQYF. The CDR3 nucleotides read TGTGCCAGCAGTACCTTCCCTTCAAGCGGGGGAGAGCTCTACGAGCAGTACTTC.